This T cell receptor beta chain was captured by sequencing in a study of post-analysis software for immune sequencing data. The overall study: Secondary progressive, relapsing-remitting and progressive-relapsing multiple sclerosis were among the included disease courses. Study-level results: About five TRBV segments were more frequent in patients than controls; TRBV5-6, TRBV5-1 and TRBV20-1 belonged to this group. Strong co-clustering by F measure was evident for samples that had been prepared in the same batch. The normalized Chao1 diversity of multiple sclerosis patients was significantly lower than that of controls.

Unique-molecular-identifier-tagged TCR beta cDNA libraries were used. It was from about 0.98 to 11 million T cells that 530,000 or so cDNA molecules came. TCRdb reprocessed the PCR reads with MiXCR, giving one entry per CDR3 protein. The sample yields hundreds of thousands of distinct CDR3 sequences, approximately 57% seen once. This clonotype has a single count. Its antigen is still unknown. One end of the junction is discordant with germline, which a read error may explain. The CDR3 has 15 amino acids. In germline, CDR1 is SQVTM, CDR2 ANQGSEA. Sequencing used blood. The sequence came from a girl aged 10-17 years with multiple sclerosis. The chain combines TRBV29-1 with TRBJ2-5; 7 positions match TRBD1. The DNA for the CDR3 is TGCGGCGTCCAACACTACCCGGGACAGAGGGAGACCCAGTACTTC. It codes for CGVQHYPGQRETQYF.